Presented here are 13 T cell receptor beta chains from one specimen sequenced in a study of read filtering for tumor transcriptome and immune sequencing (dated by TCRdb to the early 2020s). This sample was sequenced with an Illumina HiSeq 4000. TCR libraries were built from approximately 0.4 ug RNA with the Immunoverse kit, using molecular barcoded adaptors covering alpha/delta and beta/gamma chains. Through fastp at Q25 and MiXCR, TCRdb rebuilt clones from the public reads, retaining in-frame beta chains. Records with the same CDR3 protein are collapsed into one entry carrying the most frequent genes and DNA. In all, the sample holds 60,000 to 80,000 distinct CDR3 sequences, and around 13% of those were seen once. The leading ten clones occupy roughly 41% of the sample. Material for sequencing was a population of CD138-negative cells sorted from bone marrow. What the cell subset or site label conveys for this sample: bone marrow mononuclear cells depleted of CD138+ plasma/myeloma cells by negative magnetic selection. All receptors come from a donor over 35 with multiple myeloma.

This clonotype has ten or more counts. The J gene is TRBJ1-2, the V gene TRBV19, with 9 bases that match TRBD1. Germline loops: CDR1 LNHDA, CDR2 SQIVND (reference sequence). Losses at the gene ends were 4 bases for V and 4 bases for J; bases not matched to a gene: 4. The CDR3 is made up of 14 amino acids. The CDR3 DNA follows: TGTGCCAGTAGTAACACAGGGGGCTTCTATGGCTACACCTTC. As protein: CASSNTGGFYGYTF.

Worth noting for this clonotype: The junction differs from germline at one of its ends, possibly a read error. The genes are TRBV7-2 and TRBJ2-7; D assignment may be TRBD1 or TRBD2 (5 bases each). Germline V gene data show CDR1 as SGHTA and CDR2 as FQGNSA. The CDR3 sequence is 14 residues long. The chain's CDR3 is CASSLGGSSYKQYF. The CDR3 DNA follows: TGTGCCAGCAGCTTAGGGGGGTCTTCCTACAAGCAGTACTTC.

At least ten counts were recorded for this clonotype. This chain links TRBV7-2 with TRBJ2-5, with TRBD1 matching 9 bases. J was trimmed by 1 base and V by 0 bases; bases with no gene match: 6. Germline CDR1 is SGHTA and CDR2 is FQGNSA. The CDR3 sequence is 17 residues long. CDR3: CASSLAGTGRGQETQYF. CDR3 DNA sequence: TGTGCCAGCAGCTTAGCGGGGACAGGGAGAGGCCAAGAGACCCAGTACTTC.

This clonotype occurred a few times. The rearrangement uses TRBV20-1 and TRBJ1-5; D perhaps matches TRBD1 (6 bases). Germline CDR1 DFQATT, CDR2 SNEGSKA (reference sequence). The CDR3 spans 16 residues. The germline V and J ends were trimmed by 1 base and 2 bases, with 15 bases remaining between them. CDR3 region: CSARVRGGGGNQPQHF. The CDR3 DNA sequence: TGCAGTGCTAGAGTAAGAGGGGGTGGGGGCAATCAGCCCCAGCATTTT.

This clonotype was found many times. The V call is TRBV18, the J call TRBJ2-3; D may be TRBD1 (6 bases). Trimming stripped 1 base from V and 2 bases from J, with 13 bases between. CDR1 is KGHSH, CDR2 LQKENI, per germline. CDR3 length: 16 amino acids. The CDR3 loop reads CASSPRDTSFTDTQYF. The CDR3 DNA reads as TGTGCCAGCTCACCACGGGACACCTCTTTCACAGATACGCAGTATTTT.

This clonotype was detected many times. This chain links TRBV29-1 with TRBJ1-1; TRBD1 agrees at 8 bases. CDR1 is SQVTM, CDR2 ANQGSEA, per germline. Losses at the gene ends were 6 bases for V and 6 bases for J; bases not matched to a gene: 9. The CDR3 covers 13 residues. The CDR3 sequence: CSVLYGTGAEAFF. As DNA, the CDR3 is TGCAGCGTCCTTTACGGGACAGGCGCTGAAGCTTTCTTT.

This clonotype has ten or more counts. The V call is TRBV7-3, the J call TRBJ2-2; 7 bases align to TRBD2. This CDR3 comprises 16 residues. The ends lost 0 bases at V and 4 bases at J; junction bases unmatched: 5. CDR1 and CDR2 (germline): SGHTA, FQGTGA. CDR3 nucleotide sequence: TGTGCCAGCAGCTTAACGAGGACTAGTGGCACCGGGGAGCTGTTTTTT. This sequence encodes CASSLTRTSGTGELFF. Looking up the rest from reference TRBV7-3 and TRBJ2-2 gives the full variable domain: GAGVSQTPSNKVTEKGKYVELRCDPISGHTALYWYRQSLGQGPEFLIYFQGTGAADDSGLPNDRFFAVRPEGSVSTLKIQRTERGDSAVYLCASSLTRTSGTGELFFGEGSRLTVL.

This clonotype was observed a handful of times. The chain employs TRBV12-3 or TRBV12-4 and TRBJ1-2; 10 bases agree with TRBD1. CDR3 size: 13 residues. Trimming cost V 5 bases and J 13 bases; bases outside gene matches: 10. In DNA form, the CDR3 reads TGTGCCAGCAGTGTCGCGGGGACAGGGGAAAGCACCTTC. Translated, it gives CASSVAGTGESTF.

V is TRBV7-2 and J is TRBJ2-1; 9 bases fit TRBD2. Germline values: CDR1 SGHTA, CDR2 FQGNSA. The CDR3 spans 17 residues. With V trimmed by 6 bases and J by 2 bases, 11 bases remained unmatched. CDR3 in amino acids: CASRPPLGGRAYNEQFF. The CDR3 bases are TGTGCCAGCAGGCCACCTCTAGGCGGGAGGGCCTACAATGAGCAGTTCTTC. The variable domain in full, completed from reference TRBV7-2 and TRBJ2-1, reads GAGVSQSPSNKVTEKGKDVELRCDPISGHTALYWYRQSLGQGLEFLIYFQGNSAPDKSGLPSDRFSAERTGGSVSTLTIQRTQQEDSAVYLCASRPPLGGRAYNEQFFGPGTRLTVL.

This clonotype was seen only a few times. A junction boundary mismatches the germline segment, possibly from a read error. V usage is TRBV12-3 or TRBV12-4 and J usage is TRBJ2-7, with 10 positions matching TRBD2. The CDR3 has 14 amino acids. CDR3 amino acids: CACRLGLATYEQYF. As DNA, the CDR3 is TGTGCCTGCAGGCTGGGACTAGCGACCTACGAGCAGTACTTC.

This clonotype was detected many times. The V gene is TRBV30, the J gene TRBJ2-1; 9 positions match TRBD2. The CDR3 sequence is 14 residues long. The V gene end was trimmed by 2 bases and the J gene end by 9 bases; junction bases not matched to a gene: 8. Germline values: CDR1 GTSNPN, CDR2 SVGIG (reference sequence). For the CDR3, the DNA is TGTGCCTGGAGTCGGCTAGCGGGGCAGGGTGAGCAGTTCTTC. This encodes CAWSRLAGQGEQFF. The full variable domain, completed using reference TRBV30 and TRBJ2-1, is SQTIHQWPATLVQPVGSPLSLECTVEGTSNPNLYWYRQAAGRGLQLLFYSVGIGQISSEVPQNLSASRPQDRQFILSSKKLLLSDSGFYLCAWSRLAGQGEQFFGPGTRLTVL.

With regard to this clonotype: Just one base apart from a much larger clone, this may be a read error. The rearrangement uses TRBV29-1 and TRBJ2-7; D unresolved. The CDR3 covers 11 residues. CDR1 and CDR2 (germline): SQVTM, ANQGSEA. CDR3 coding DNA: TGCAGCGGACGGGTTTTCGACGAGCGGTACTTC. It encodes CSGRVFDERYF.

This clonotype has at least ten counts. CDR3 sequence reads: CASSYTGLRNEKLFF. The CDR3 coding sequence is TGTGCCAGCAGTTATACAGGTCTAAGGAATGAAAAACTGTTTTTT. The chain employs TRBV12-3 or TRBV12-4 and TRBJ1-4; perhaps TRBD1 as D (5 bases). V was pared by 4 bases and J by 5 bases, with 14 bases between. This CDR3 has 15 residues.